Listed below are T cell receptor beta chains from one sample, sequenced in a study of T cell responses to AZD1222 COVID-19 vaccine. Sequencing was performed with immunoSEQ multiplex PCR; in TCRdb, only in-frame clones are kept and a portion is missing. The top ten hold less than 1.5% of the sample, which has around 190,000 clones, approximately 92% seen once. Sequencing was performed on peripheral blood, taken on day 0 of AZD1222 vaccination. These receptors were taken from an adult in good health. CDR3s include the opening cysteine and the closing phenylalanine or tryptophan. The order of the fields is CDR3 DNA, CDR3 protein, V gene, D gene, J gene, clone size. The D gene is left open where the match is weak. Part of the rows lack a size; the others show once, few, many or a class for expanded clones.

TGTGCCAGCGCCGGGACAGGGGTAACGCGGGGATTCTTC | CASAGTGVTRGFF | TRBV12-3/TRBV12-4 | TRBD1 | TRBJ2-1 | once
TGTGCCAGCAGCTTAAGAGGGACGGGGAACACTGAAGCTTTCTTT | CASSLRGTGNTEAFF | TRBV11-1 | . | TRBJ1-1 | .
TGCGCCAGCAGCCTATCAACTAATGAAAAACTGTTTTTT | CASSLSTNEKLFF | TRBV4-1 | . | TRBJ1-4 | .
TGTGCCAGCAGCTTAGCTCCAGGGAACGAGCAGTACTTC | CASSLAPGNEQYF | TRBV11-1 | . | TRBJ2-7 | .
TGTGCCAGCAGTGACTCAGCGGAAGCTAACTATGGCTACACCTTC | CASSDSAEANYGYTF | TRBV6-4 | . | TRBJ1-2 | .
TGCAGCGTCCGGCTAGGTCGGGGGAATGAGCAGTTCTTC | CSVRLGRGNEQFF | TRBV29-1 | . | TRBJ2-1 | .
TGCGCCAGCAGCCCCTCTGTCGGTCAGCCGACTACACTAGCTAACTATGGCTACACCTTC | CASSPSVGQPTTLANYGYTF | TRBV5-1 | . | TRBJ1-2 | .
TGCGCCAGCAGCCAATCTCCTCCGGGACAGGGGGGAGATACGCAGTATTTT | CASSQSPPGQGGDTQYF | TRBV4-1 | TRBD1 | TRBJ2-3 | .
TGTGCCACCAGCAGAGATCCGTCTAGCGATACGCAGTATTTT | CATSRDPSSDTQYF | TRBV15 | . | TRBJ2-3 | .
TGTGCCAGCAGCCTGGCCAGGGCGGGCACTGAAGCTTTCTTT | CASSLARAGTEAFF | TRBV6-5 | . | TRBJ1-1 | .
TGCAGCGTGATTGGACTAGCGGGGGGATTTTCGTACCAAGAGACCCAGTACTTC | CSVIGLAGGFSYQETQYF | TRBV29-1 | TRBD2 | TRBJ2-5 | .
TGTGCCAGCAGCCTACGACCTAGCGGGGACGGGGATGAGCAGTTCTTC | CASSLRPSGDGDEQFF | TRBV7-9 | TRBD2 | TRBJ2-1 | .
TGTGCCATCAGTGAGTGGGCCGGGACAGGGCACTCTGGAAACACCATATATTTT | CAISEWAGTGHSGNTIYF | TRBV10-3 | TRBD1 | TRBJ1-3 | .
TGTGCCAGCAGCTTGATTGGCAGGGACTATGGCTACACCTTC | CASSLIGRDYGYTF | TRBV5-6 | . | TRBJ1-2 | .
TGTGCCAGCAGCCCTAGCTCCTACAATGAGCAGTTCTTC | CASSPSSYNEQFF | TRBV9 | . | TRBJ2-1 | .
TGCGCCAGCAGCCCATTCCAACATGGACAGGGCGAGACCCAGTACTTC | CASSPFQHGQGETQYF | TRBV4-1 | TRBD1 | TRBJ2-5 | .
TGTGCCAGCAGCCAAGGACAGGGGGGGGATGAAAAACTGTTTTTT | CASSQGQGGDEKLFF | TRBV28 | TRBD1 | TRBJ1-4 | .
TGTGCCAGCAGAACGCGGGGGGCAGACAATTCACCCCTCCACTTT | CASRTRGADNSPLHF | TRBV27 | . | TRBJ1-6 | .
TGTGCCAGCAGTGGGACAGGGAAGACCCAGTACTTC | CASSGTGKTQYF | TRBV6-6 | TRBD1 | TRBJ2-5 | .
TGTGCCAGCGGGCAGGACAGGGGAAATTCACCCCTCCACTTT | CASGQDRGNSPLHF | TRBV27 | TRBD1 | TRBJ1-6 | .
TGCGCCAGCAGCTTGGTCCGAACGAACACCGGGGAGCTGTTTTTT | CASSLVRTNTGELFF | TRBV5-1 | . | TRBJ2-2 | .
TGTGCCAGCAGTTTCTCGGTGCAGCCCCAGCATTTT | CASSFSVQPQHF | TRBV12-3/TRBV12-4 | . | TRBJ1-5 | .
TGTGCCAGCAGTGACGGGTTCGAGGGAGGAAACACTGAAGCTTTCTTT | CASSDGFEGGNTEAFF | TRBV6-1 | . | TRBJ1-1 | few
TGTGCCAGCAGCTTAGGCCGGGACAGGGACACAGATACGCAGTATTTT | CASSLGRDRDTDTQYF | TRBV11-2 | TRBD1 | TRBJ2-3 | few
TGTGCCAGCAGCTTAAACGCGGGACAAAACTATGGCTACACCTTC | CASSLNAGQNYGYTF | TRBV7-9 | . | TRBJ1-2 | .
TGTGCCACCAGTGATTTAGGCGAACGGGGTAACTATGGCTACACCTTC | CATSDLGERGNYGYTF | TRBV24-1 | . | TRBJ1-2 | .
TGTGCCAGCAGCCCAGCGACGGGGGGTGAGCAGTTCTTC | CASSPATGGEQFF | TRBV7-6 | TRBD2 | TRBJ2-1 | .
TGTGCCAGTAGTATAGTACAGGACGATTCACCCCTCCACTTT | CASSIVQDDSPLHF | TRBV19 | . | TRBJ1-6 | .
TGTGCCAGCAGTCCTACCCCACGGATTGAGGAGCAGTACTTC | CASSPTPRIEEQYF | TRBV6-5 | . | TRBJ2-7 | .
TGTGCCAGCAGCCAAGGGCAGGCGATCTCACCCCTCCACTTT | CASSQGQAISPLHF | TRBV3-1/TRBV3-2 | . | TRBJ1-6 | .
TGTGCCAGCAGCTTAGATACAGGGGCGAATGAGCAGTTCTTC | CASSLDTGANEQFF | TRBV7-6 | TRBD1 | TRBJ2-1 | .
TGTGCCAGCTCACCGACGGGGGGCTCCTCTGGAAACACCATATATTTT | CASSPTGGSSGNTIYF | TRBV18 | . | TRBJ1-3 | once
TGTGCTAGTGGTTTTCTTTCGCGGGTTTACAATCAGCCCCAGCATTTT | CASGFLSRVYNQPQHF | TRBV12-5 | . | TRBJ1-5 | .
TGCGCCAGCAGCCCCCGGGACAGGGCAACTGAAGCTTTCTTT | CASSPRDRATEAFF | TRBV4-1 | TRBD1 | TRBJ1-1 | once
TGTGCCAGCAGTTACTCTCCAGGGGGTCTCTCCAATGAGCAGTTCTTC | CASSYSPGGLSNEQFF | TRBV6-5 | TRBD1 | TRBJ2-1 | .
TGTGCCAGCAGTGAGTACAGGGATCGGAACGAGCAGTACTTC | CASSEYRDRNEQYF | TRBV6-1 | . | TRBJ2-7 | .
TGTGCCTGGAGTGTACCCAGCGGGAGATACAATGAGCAGTTCTTC | CAWSVPSGRYNEQFF | TRBV30 | TRBD2 | TRBJ2-1 | .
TGCAGTGCTAGTTTTAGCGGGGGATACAATGAGCAGTTCTTC | CSASFSGGYNEQFF | TRBV20-1 | TRBD2 | TRBJ2-1 | once
TGTGCCAGCAGCTTAGAGCGGGGTCTAACCTACGAGCAGTACTTC | CASSLERGLTYEQYF | TRBV7-9 | TRBD2 | TRBJ2-7 | .
TGTGCCAGCAGCCTCGGTAAAGGGAGGGCCGGGGAGCTGTTTTTT | CASSLGKGRAGELFF | TRBV11-1 | TRBD2 | TRBJ2-2 | .
TGTGCCAGTAGTATGAAAGGGTTAGGCACTGAAGCTTTCTTT | CASSMKGLGTEAFF | TRBV19 | . | TRBJ1-1 | .
TGTGCCTGGGGCGGGGGCTCTGGAAACACCATATATTTT | CAWGGGSGNTIYF | TRBV30 | . | TRBJ1-3 | .
TGTGCCAGCAGACACAGGGGAAGTACTGAAGCTTTCTTT | CASRHRGSTEAFF | TRBV2 | TRBD1 | TRBJ1-1 | few
TGTGCCAGCAGCTCGGCGAGGCAGTTTTACCCCTCTGGAAACACCATATATTTT | CASSSARQFYPSGNTIYF | TRBV7-9 | . | TRBJ1-3 | once
TGTGCTAGTGACGCCTGGGGTGGCAATCAGCCCCAGCATTTT | CASDAWGGNQPQHF | TRBV12-5 | . | TRBJ1-5 | .
TGTGCCAGCAGGAGTGGACAGATCTGGTATGGCTACACCTTC | CASRSGQIWYGYTF | TRBV5-6 | . | TRBJ1-2 | .
TGTGCCAGCAGCGCGCGGACTGGCTTCGTGGGGTACAATGAGCAGTTCTTC | CASSARTGFVGYNEQFF | TRBV7-2 | . | TRBJ2-1 | .
TGTGCCAGCAGTGAAGTTGGCGGGGACTATGGCTACACCTTC | CASSEVGGDYGYTF | TRBV6-1 | . | TRBJ1-2 | .
TGCGCCAGCGGATTAGGGGGTTCCGGGGAGCTGTTTTTT | CASGLGGSGELFF | TRBV5-1 | . | TRBJ2-2 | few
TGTGCCAGCAGCATAACCTCGGGCGGCTCCTATGGCTACACCTTC | CASSITSGGSYGYTF | TRBV7-2 | . | TRBJ1-2 | .
TGTGCCAGCAGCACCCGGCCTCGACAGGGAGAAGCTTTCTTT | CASSTRPRQGEAFF | TRBV7-2 | TRBD1 | TRBJ1-1 | .
TGTGCCAGCAGCCCACTGACAGGGGGTTCCACCTACGAGCAGTACTTC | CASSPLTGGSTYEQYF | TRBV5-6 | TRBD1 | TRBJ2-7 | .
TGTGCCACGTCTGTGGGGCAGGATAGCAATCAGCCCCAGCATTTT | CATSVGQDSNQPQHF | TRBV15 | . | TRBJ1-5 | .